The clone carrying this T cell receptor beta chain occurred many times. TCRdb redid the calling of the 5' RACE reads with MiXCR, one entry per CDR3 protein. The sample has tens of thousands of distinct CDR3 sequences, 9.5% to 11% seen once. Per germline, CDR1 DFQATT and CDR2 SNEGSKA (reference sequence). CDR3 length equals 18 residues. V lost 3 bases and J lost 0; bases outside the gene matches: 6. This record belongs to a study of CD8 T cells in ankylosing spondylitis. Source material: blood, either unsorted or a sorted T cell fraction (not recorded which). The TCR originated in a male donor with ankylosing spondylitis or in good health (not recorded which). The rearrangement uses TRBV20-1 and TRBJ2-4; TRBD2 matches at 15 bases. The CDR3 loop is CSASGTSGGNLAKNIQYF. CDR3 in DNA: TGCAGTGCTAGCGGGACTAGCGGGGGGAATCTAGCCAAAAACATTCAGTACTTC.